This entry describes one T cell receptor (beta chain). The antigen remains unidentified. TCRdb redid the calling of the 5' RACE reads with MiXCR, one entry per CDR3 protein. The data contain about 540,000 distinct CDR3 sequences, roughly an eighth of them singletons. This entry comes from a study of CD8 T cells in ankylosing spondylitis. Study conclusions and caveats: In ankylosing spondylitis blood, a motif of roughly 8 highly homologous TCR beta variants appeared characteristic.

The source is a male donor with ankylosing spondylitis. Sequences were obtained from blood, either unsorted or a sorted T cell fraction (not recorded which).

The CDR3 DNA sequence: TGTGCCAGCAGTTCAAGGACTAGCTCCTCCTACGAGCAGTACTTC. Amino acid sequence: CASSSRTSSSYEQYF. This chain joins TRBV5-6 and TRBJ2-7, with 8 bases aligning to TRBD2. Germline V gene sequence: CDR1 SGHDT, CDR2 YYEEEE. The V and J ends lost 5 bases and 0 bases, in that order; junction bases with no gene match: 7. The CDR3 is 15 amino acids. The variable domain in full, completed from reference TRBV5-6 and TRBJ2-7, reads DAGVTQSPTHLIKTRGQQVTLRCSPKSGHDTVSWYQQALGQGPQFIFQYYEEEERQRGNFPDRFSGHQFPNYSSELNVNALLLGDSALYLCASSSRTSSSYEQYFGPGTRLTVT.